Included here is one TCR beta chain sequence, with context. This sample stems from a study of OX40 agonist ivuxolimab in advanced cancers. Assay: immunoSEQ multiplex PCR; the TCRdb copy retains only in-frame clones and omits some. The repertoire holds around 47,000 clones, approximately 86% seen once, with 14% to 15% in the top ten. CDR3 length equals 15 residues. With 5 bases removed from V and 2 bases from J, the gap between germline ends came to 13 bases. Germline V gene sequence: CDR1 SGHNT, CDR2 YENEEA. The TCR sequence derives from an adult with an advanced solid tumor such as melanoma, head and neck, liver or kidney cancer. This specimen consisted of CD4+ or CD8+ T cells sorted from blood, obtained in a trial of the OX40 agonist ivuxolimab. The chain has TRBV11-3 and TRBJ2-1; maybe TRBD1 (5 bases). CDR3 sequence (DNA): TGTGCCAGCAGCATCCGGACAAGTCCCTACAATGAGCAGTTCTTC. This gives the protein CASSIRTSPYNEQFF.